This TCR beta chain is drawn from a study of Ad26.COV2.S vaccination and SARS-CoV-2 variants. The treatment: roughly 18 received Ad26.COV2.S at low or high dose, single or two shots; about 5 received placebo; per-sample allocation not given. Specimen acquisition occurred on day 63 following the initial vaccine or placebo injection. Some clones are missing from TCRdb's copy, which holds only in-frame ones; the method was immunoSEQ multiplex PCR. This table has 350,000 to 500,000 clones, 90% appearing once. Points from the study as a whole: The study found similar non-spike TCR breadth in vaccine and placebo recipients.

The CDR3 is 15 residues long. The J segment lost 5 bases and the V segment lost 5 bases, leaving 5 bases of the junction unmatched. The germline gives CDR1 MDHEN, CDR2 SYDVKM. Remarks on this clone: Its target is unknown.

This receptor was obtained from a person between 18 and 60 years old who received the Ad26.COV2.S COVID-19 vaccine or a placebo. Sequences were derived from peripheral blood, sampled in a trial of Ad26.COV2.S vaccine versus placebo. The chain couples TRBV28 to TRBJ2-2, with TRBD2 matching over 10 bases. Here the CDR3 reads CASSIGTSVTGELFF. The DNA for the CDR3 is TGTGCCAGCAGTATCGGGACTAGCGTAACCGGGGAGCTGTTTTTT.